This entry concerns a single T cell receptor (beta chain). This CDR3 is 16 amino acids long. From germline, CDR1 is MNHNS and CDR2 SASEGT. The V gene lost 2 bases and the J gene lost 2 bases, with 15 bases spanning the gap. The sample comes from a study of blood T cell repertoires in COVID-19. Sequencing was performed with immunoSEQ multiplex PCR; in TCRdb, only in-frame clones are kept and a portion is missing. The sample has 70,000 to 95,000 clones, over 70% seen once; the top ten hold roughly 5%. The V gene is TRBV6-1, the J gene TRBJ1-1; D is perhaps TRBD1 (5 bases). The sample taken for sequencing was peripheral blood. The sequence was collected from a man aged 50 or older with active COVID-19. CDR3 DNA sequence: TGTGCCAGCAGTGAATTTGGGGGGGGACTCAACACTGAAGCTTTCTTT. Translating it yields CASSEFGGGLNTEAFF.